What follows is one T cell receptor (beta chain) and its context. Its antigen is as yet unknown. TCRalpha along with TCRbeta cDNA was subjected to two nested PCRs lasting around 15 and 10 cycles. From the 5' RACE reads, TCRdb lists one entry per CDR3 protein and no DNA. The listing records over 150,000 distinct CDR3 sequences. This sample was taken from a study of monozygotic twins with inflammatory bowel disease. Points from the study as a whole: Twins with IBD were found to have lower TCRbeta diversity (inverse Simpson) than healthy co-twins. It was observed that concordant and discordant twins did not differ in repertoire similarity, possibly given limited power.

This CDR3 comprises 14 residues. The germline gives CDR1 SGHTS, CDR2 YDEGEE. The receptor's source is a human donor with ulcerative colitis or Crohn's disease, or a healthy co-twin of an affected twin (not recorded which). Input material: blood. The chain employs TRBV5-8 and TRBJ2-3. CDR3 loop: CASALLASTDTQYF. Looking up the rest from reference TRBV5-8 and TRBJ2-3 gives the full variable domain: EAGVTQSPTHLIKTRGQQATLRCSPISGHTSVYWYQQALGLGLQFLLWYDEGEERNRGNFPPRFSGRQFPNYSSELNVNALELEDSALYLCASALLASTDTQYFGPGTRLTVL.